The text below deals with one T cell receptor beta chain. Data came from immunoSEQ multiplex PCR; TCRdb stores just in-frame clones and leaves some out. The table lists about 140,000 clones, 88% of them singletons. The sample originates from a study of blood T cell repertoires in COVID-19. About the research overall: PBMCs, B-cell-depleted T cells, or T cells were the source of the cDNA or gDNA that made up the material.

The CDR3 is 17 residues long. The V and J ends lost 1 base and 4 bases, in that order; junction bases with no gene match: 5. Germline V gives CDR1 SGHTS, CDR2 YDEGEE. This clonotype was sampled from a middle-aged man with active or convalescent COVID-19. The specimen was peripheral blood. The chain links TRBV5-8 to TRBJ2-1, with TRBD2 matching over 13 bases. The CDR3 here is CASSLLRLAGGYNEQFF. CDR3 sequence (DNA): TGTGCCAGCAGCTTGCTCCGACTAGCGGGAGGTTACAATGAGCAGTTCTTC.